This T cell receptor beta chain was found in a study of T cells of healthy individuals. Germline CDR1 reads SGHRS; CDR2 reads YFSETQ. V trimming: 5 bases; J trimming: 3 bases; junction bases outside the gene matches: 1. The CDR3 extends over 14 amino acids. MiXCR was run by TCRdb on the 5' RACE reads, yielding one entry per CDR3 protein. The sample includes 60,000 to 75,000 distinct CDR3 sequences, 15% to 20% of them seen just once. The sequence was obtained from a human donor in good health. The rearrangement uses TRBV5-1 and TRBJ2-1, with 11 bases aligning to TRBD2. As DNA, the CDR3 is TGCGCCAGCAGACTAGCGGGGGACTACAATGAGCAGTTCTTC. This codes for CASRLAGDYNEQFF. The full variable domain, its missing parts supplied by reference TRBV5-1 and TRBJ2-1, is KAGVTQTPRYLIKTRGQQVTLSCSPISGHRSVSWYQQTPGQGLQFLFEYFSETQRNKGNFPGRFSGRQFSNSRSEMNVSTLELGDSALYLCASRLAGDYNEQFFGPGTRLTVL.